This T cell receptor (beta chain) was observed in a study of Ad26.COV2.S vaccination and SARS-CoV-2 variants. About the study: The authors gave Ad26.COV2.S intramuscularly, either once or twice 56 days apart.

About this clone: Its antigen is not known.

General study findings and limits: The analyses of TCR breadth and depth may have understated the size of total T cell responses. Similar non-spike TCR breadth was observed in recipients of vaccine and of placebo.

The CDR3 is 15 amino acids. Germline CDR1 and CDR2: SNHLY and FYNNEI. V dropped 4 bases and J dropped 0 bases, with 10 bases sitting between them. Treatment reported: 15 to 20 received Ad26.COV2.S at low or high dose, single or two shots; five or six received placebo; per-sample allocation not given. At day 63 after the first vaccine or placebo injection, samples were drawn. This person who donated was an adult of 18-55 years in Boston. Method: immunoSEQ multiplex PCR; TCRdb's copy keeps in-frame clones and lacks some. In the table there are over 200,000 clones, around nine tenths of which are singletons.

This receptor was taken from a person between 18 and 65 years old who received the Ad26.COV2.S COVID-19 vaccine or a placebo. This specimen consisted of peripheral blood, obtained in a trial of Ad26.COV2.S vaccine versus placebo. The V call is TRBV2, the J call TRBJ2-1; D not resolved. As DNA, the CDR3 is TGTGCCAGCAGTGCGGATCAGGCCTCCTACAATGAGCAGTTCTTC. Its protein product is CASSADQASYNEQFF.